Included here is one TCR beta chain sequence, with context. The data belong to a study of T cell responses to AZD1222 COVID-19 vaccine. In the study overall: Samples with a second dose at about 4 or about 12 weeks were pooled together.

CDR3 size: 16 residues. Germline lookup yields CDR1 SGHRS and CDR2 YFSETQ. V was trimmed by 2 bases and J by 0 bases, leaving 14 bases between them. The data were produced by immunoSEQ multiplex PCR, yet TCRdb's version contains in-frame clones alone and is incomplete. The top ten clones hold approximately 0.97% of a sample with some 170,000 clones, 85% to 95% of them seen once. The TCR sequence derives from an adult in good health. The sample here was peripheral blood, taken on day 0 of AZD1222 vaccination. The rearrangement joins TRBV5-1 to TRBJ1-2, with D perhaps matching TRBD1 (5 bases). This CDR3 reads CASSFASGGANYGYTF. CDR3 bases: TGCGCCAGCAGCTTCGCGTCCGGGGGAGCTAACTATGGCTACACCTTC.